This is a list of T cell receptor beta chains from one sample in a study of blood T cell repertoires in COVID-19. Repertoires were generated with immunoSEQ multiplex PCR, while TCRdb's copy carries only in-frame clones and drops some. Counted here are about 480,000 clones, roughly 89% occurring once; the ten biggest clones make up approximately 0.9%. Material for sequencing was peripheral blood. These receptors were taken from a man younger than 30 with COVID-19, enrolled during active disease. The CDR3 runs from the conserved cysteine through the conserved F or W. D genes are given only for firm matches. Rows give clone size only sometimes, using once, few, many, or a class for an expanded clone.

CASWLGANTEAFF | TGTGCCAGTTGGTTGGGGGCGAACACTGAAGCTTTCTTT | TRBV2 | NA | TRBJ1-1 | NA
CASSSRQSSDTEAFF | TGTGCCAGCAGCTCTCGACAGTCCTCGGATACTGAAGCTTTCTTT | TRBV7-9 | NA | TRBJ1-1 | NA
CASALTPNRLAPLRHEQYF | TGTGCTAGTGCCCTAACCCCTAACCGACTAGCTCCCTTACGGCACGAGCAGTACTTC | TRBV12-5 | NA | TRBJ2-7 | TRBD2
CASSADRGQPQHF | TGTGCCAGCAGCGCGGACAGGGGCCAGCCCCAGCATTTT | TRBV7-6 | NA | TRBJ1-5 | TRBD1
CASSLLDRGGGYTF | TGTGCCAGCAGCTTATTGGACAGGGGAGGTGGCTACACCTTC | TRBV7-9 | few | TRBJ1-2 | TRBD1
CASSPLAILTIRDNEQFF | TGTGCCAGCTCACCACTTGCGATTTTAACCATCAGGGACAATGAGCAGTTCTTC | TRBV18 | NA | TRBJ2-1 | NA
CASSPRQGVIHTEAFF | TGTGCCAGCAGCCCAAGACAGGGGGTTATTCACACTGAAGCTTTCTTT | TRBV7-9 | once | TRBJ1-1 | TRBD1
CSVPDSHNYGYTF | TGCAGCGTTCCTGACAGCCATAACTATGGCTACACCTTC | TRBV29-1 | NA | TRBJ1-2 | NA
CASSSGLAGTSREQYF | TGTGCCAGCAGCTCGGGACTAGCGGGAACCTCACGGGAGCAGTACTTC | TRBV7-9 | NA | TRBJ2-7 | TRBD2
CASSQEVGQGARNEQFF | TGTGCCAGCAGCCAAGAAGTGGGACAGGGGGCGAGGAATGAGCAGTTCTTC | TRBV4-2 | NA | TRBJ2-1 | TRBD1
CASSSARGSTDTQYF | TGTGCCAGCAGCTCAGCAAGGGGAAGCACAGATACGCAGTATTTT | TRBV7-9 | NA | TRBJ2-3 | NA
CASSLDRGKFSGANVLTF | TGTGCCAGCAGCTTGGACAGGGGAAAATTCTCTGGGGCCAACGTCCTGACTTTC | TRBV5-6 | NA | TRBJ2-6 | TRBD1
CASSQLTGSPEAFF | TGCGCCAGCAGCCAATTAACAGGGAGCCCTGAAGCTTTCTTT | TRBV4-1 | NA | TRBJ1-1 | NA